One and the same sample provided the 28 T cell receptor beta chains below, sequenced in a study of cytomegalovirus exposure and HLA in healthy donors. The primer mix had 60 Vbeta and 13 Jbeta primers. Clones were read by immunoSEQ multiplex PCR, and TCRdb kept only the in-frame ones, dropping some. The table lists roughly 34,000 clones. Specimen: PBMCs. Receptors originate from a man aged 35 to 55 in good health and CMV-seronegative.

The V call is TRBV7-9, the J call TRBJ2-7; possibly TRBD2 for D (5 bases). The CDR3 totals 14 residues. V lost 2 bases and J 3 bases, leaving 11 bases between the germline ends. Germline-derived CDR1 and CDR2 are SEHNR and FQNEAQ (reference sequence). CDR3: CASSLSGLYYEQYF. CDR3 nucleotides: TGTGCCAGCAGCTTAAGCGGCCTATACTACGAGCAGTACTTC. Full variable domain (remainder filled in from reference TRBV7-9 and TRBJ2-7): DTGVSQNPRHKITKRGQNVTFRCDPISEHNRLYWYRQTLGQGPEFLTYFQNEAQLEKSRLLSDRFSAERPKGSFSTLEIQRTEQGDSAMYLCASSLSGLYYEQYFGPGTRLTVT.

The chain has TRBV7-8 and TRBJ2-7; 8 bases are a match to TRBD1. V lost 2 bases, J lost 4 bases, and 4 bases stayed unmatched. The germline CDR1 and CDR2 sequences are SGHVS and FQNEAQ. There are 14 residues in the CDR3. The CDR3, as DNA: TGTGCCAGCAGCTTATACAGGGGGACATACGAGCAGTACTTC. Translated: CASSLYRGTYEQYF.

The chain is built from TRBV30 and TRBJ1-3; unclear D gene. CDR3 size: 15 residues. Trimming took off 7 bases at V and 4 bases at J, with 20 bases between the two ends. The germline CDR1 and CDR2 sequences are GTSNPN and SVGIG (reference sequence). CDR3 protein: CALMDPLRRGNTIYF. The DNA for the CDR3 is TGTGCCTTGATGGACCCCCTCCGGAGGGGAAACACCATATATTTT.

V is TRBV11-2 and J is TRBJ2-6; no clear D. There are 16 residues in the CDR3. The ends were cut back, 2 bases at V and 1 base at J, with 9 bases in the middle. The germline gives CDR1 SGHAT, CDR2 FQNNGV. CDR3 in amino acids: CASSLIGASGANVLTF. CDR3 nucleotide sequence: TGTGCCAGCAGCTTAATTGGAGCGTCTGGGGCCAACGTCCTGACTTTC.

The chain joins TRBV5-1 to TRBJ1-3; D gene unclear. The CDR3 sequence is 14 residues long. The germline CDR1 and CDR2 sequences are SGHRS and YFSETQ. Trimming took off 4 bases at V and 1 base at J, with 9 bases between the two ends. The CDR3 DNA sequence: TGCGCCAGCAGCCCGGGGTTGTCTGGAAACACCATATATTTT. It translates to CASSPGLSGNTIYF.

The V and J genes are TRBV6-1 and TRBJ1-1, with D unclear. V dropped 5 bases and J dropped 8 bases, with 12 bases sitting between them. Germline V gene lookup returns CDR1 MNHNS and CDR2 SASEGT. There are 12 residues in the CDR3. CDR3 coding DNA: TGTGCCAGCAGTAGGGTGGCGGGGGAAGCTTTCTTT. This translates into CASSRVAGEAFF.

V is TRBV30 and J is TRBJ1-2; TRBD1 aligns across 11 bases. The junction had 10 bases not matched to a gene; V was cut back by 4 bases and J by 3 bases. In germline, CDR1 is GTSNPN, CDR2 SVGIG (reference sequence). The CDR3 sequence is 16 residues long. The CDR3 here is CAWIFRDRGDHYGYTF. The CDR3 nucleotides are TGTGCCTGGATATTCCGGGACAGGGGGGATCACTATGGCTACACCTTC.

The chain links TRBV6-5 to TRBJ2-7; 9 bases are a match to TRBD1. The CDR3 has 14 amino acids. Germline values: CDR1 MNHEY, CDR2 SVGAGI. After removal of 6 bases from V and 3 bases from J, the junction contained 6 bases not matched to a gene. DNA for the CDR3: TGTGCCAGCAGGGGACAGGGAGGTAGCTACGAGCAGTACTTC. Protein sequence: CASRGQGGSYEQYF.

The rearrangement joins TRBV18 to TRBJ1-2; tentatively, D is TRBD1 (5 bases). The germline V gene encodes CDR1 KGHSH and CDR2 LQKENI. There are 15 residues in the CDR3. V lost 2 bases, J lost 0 bases, and 10 bases lay in between. CDR3 sequence: CASSPATGPNYGYTF. DNA for the CDR3: TGTGCCAGCTCACCAGCTACAGGTCCTAACTATGGCTACACCTTC.

The CDR3 reads CASTGRETGELFF. The CDR3 coding sequence is TGCGCCAGCACGGGCAGGGAAACCGGGGAGCTGTTTTTT. V is TRBV5-1 and J is TRBJ2-2; D is perhaps TRBD1 (5 bases). Germline V gene lookup returns CDR1 SGHRS and CDR2 YFSETQ. Trimming shortened V by 6 bases and J by 5 bases, and 11 bases separated the two germline ends. CDR3 length: 13 residues.

This chain joins TRBV30 and TRBJ1-5, with a possible D match to TRBD1 (5 bases). The length of the CDR3 is 14 residues. Per the germline V gene, CDR1 is GTSNPN and CDR2 is SVGIG (reference sequence). Trimming removed 1 base at V and 2 bases at J, with 9 bases between. The CDR3 nucleotides read TGTGCCTGGAGTGAGGGGCCGGGCAATCAGCCCCAGCATTTT. Translating it yields CAWSEGPGNQPQHF.

The chain carries TRBV11-2 and TRBJ2-7; TRBD2 agrees at 8 bases. The CDR3 is made up of 17 amino acids. V gave up 2 bases and J gave up 0 bases; unmatched junction bases: 9. Per the germline V gene, CDR1 is SGHAT and CDR2 is FQNNGV. The CDR3 nucleotides are TGTGCCAGCAGCTTAACCGCGAGCGGGGGCCCCTCCTACGAGCAGTACTTC. Amino acids: CASSLTASGGPSYEQYF.

This chain links TRBV7-9 with TRBJ2-3; the D is unclear. Germline lookup yields CDR1 SEHNR and CDR2 FQNEAQ (reference sequence). The CDR3 is made up of 14 amino acids. Trimming removed 3 bases at V and 1 base at J, with 8 bases between. The CDR3 loop reads CASSFPKGTDTQYF. In DNA form, the CDR3 reads TGTGCCAGCAGCTTCCCTAAAGGCACAGATACGCAGTATTTT.

The V and J genes are TRBV6-1 and TRBJ2-7; 8 bases line up with TRBD2. Germline lookup yields CDR1 MNHNS and CDR2 SASEGT. The junction had 3 bases not matched to a gene; V was cut back by 4 bases and J by 1 base. This CDR3 comprises 14 residues. CDR3 amino acids: CASSGSSGSYEQYF. In DNA form, the CDR3 reads TGTGCCAGCAGTGGGTCTAGCGGGTCCTACGAGCAGTACTTC.

The gene calls are TRBV4-1 and TRBJ1-5; a possible D gene is TRBD1 (6 bases). Germline V CDR1 and CDR2: MGHRA, YSYEKL. The CDR3 consists of 16 residues. The ends were cut back, 1 base at V and 4 bases at J, with 14 bases in the middle. The DNA for the CDR3 is TGCGCCAGCAGCCAAGGGTGGGGGGGCTATAATCAGCCCCAGCATTTT. This encodes CASSQGWGGYNQPQHF.

This chain links TRBV28 with TRBJ2-7, with D possibly TRBD1 on 6 matching bases. Germline values: CDR1 MDHEN, CDR2 SYDVKM. Trimming cost V 5 bases and J 3 bases, with 11 bases left between them. This CDR3 is 13 amino acids long. In DNA form, the CDR3 reads TGTGCCAGCAGTCTCGGGACATTCTACGAGCAGTACTTC. Amino acids: CASSLGTFYEQYF.

The rearrangement joins TRBV19 to TRBJ2-6, with 8 bases matching TRBD2. CDR1 is LNHDA and CDR2 is SQIVND in the germline V gene (reference sequence). V lost 2 bases and J lost 0; bases outside the gene matches: 6. This CDR3 has 18 amino acids. The CDR3 sequence is CASSIREGTSSGANVLTF. CDR3 nucleotide sequence: TGTGCCAGTAGTATAAGGGAGGGGACTAGCTCTGGGGCCAACGTCCTGACTTTC.

This chain connects TRBV30 to TRBJ2-1, with TRBD2 identical over 9 bases. V trimming: 0 bases; J trimming: 6 bases; junction bases outside the gene matches: 0. Germline V CDR1 and CDR2: GTSNPN, SVGIG (reference sequence). CDR3 length equals 13 residues. DNA for the CDR3: TGTGCCTGGAGTGTACTAGCGGGCAATGAGCAGTTCTTC. Protein sequence: CAWSVLAGNEQFF.

V is TRBV30 and J is TRBJ1-5; D gene unclear. Trimming shortened V by 2 bases and J by 11 bases, and 19 bases separated the two germline ends. The germline V gene has CDR1 GTSNPN and CDR2 SVGIG (reference sequence). The CDR3 length is 14 residues. CDR3 coding DNA: TGTGCCTGGAGTTCCGGGAAAGGGCCCTGGACCCAGCATTTT. Translating it yields CAWSSGKGPWTQHF.

J is TRBJ1-2 and V is TRBV6-1; 8 positions match TRBD1. The length of the CDR3 is 15 residues. V shed 4 bases, J shed 5 bases, and the junction held 9 bases outside the gene matches. CDR1 is MNHNS and CDR2 is SASEGT in the germline V gene. The CDR3 sequence is CASSAQDRALYGYTF. Here the CDR3 DNA reads TGTGCCAGCAGTGCCCAGGACAGGGCCCTATATGGCTACACCTTC.

V usage is TRBV7-3 and J usage is TRBJ1-1; TRBD1 agrees at 9 bases. The CDR3 extends over 14 amino acids. V lost 4 bases and J lost 4; bases outside the gene matches: 4. The germline CDR1 and CDR2 sequences are SGHTA and FQGTGA. CDR3 bases: TGTGCCAGCAGCTCACAGGGGGCTGGCACTGAAGCTTTCTTT. Its translation: CASSSQGAGTEAFF.

The V gene is TRBV28, the J gene TRBJ1-4; D gene uncertain. This CDR3 region has 14 residues. Germline CDR1 and CDR2: MDHEN and SYDVKM. V shed 7 bases and J shed 0 bases, with 9 bases lying between them. The CDR3 reads CASNPGATNEKLFF. The CDR3 coding sequence is TGTGCCAGCAACCCCGGGGCAACTAATGAAAAACTGTTTTTT.

The chain carries TRBV5-1 and TRBJ1-2; weak D call: TRBD1 (5 bases). V shed 0 bases and J shed 8 bases, with 14 bases lying between them. Per germline, CDR1 SGHRS and CDR2 YFSETQ. This CDR3 is built from 14 residues. The CDR3 loop reads CASSLGQGVFGYTF. CDR3 DNA sequence: TGCGCCAGCAGCTTGGGGCAGGGCGTTTTCGGCTACACCTTC. Supplemented by reference TRBV5-1 and TRBJ1-2, the full variable domain reads KAGVTQTPRYLIKTRGQQVTLSCSPISGHRSVSWYQQTPGQGLQFLFEYFSETQRNKGNFPGRFSGRQFSNSRSEMNVSTLELGDSALYLCASSLGQGVFGYTFGSGTRLTVV.

J is TRBJ1-1 and V is TRBV18; possibly TRBD1 for D (6 bases). The germline CDR1 and CDR2 sequences are KGHSH and LQKENI. The V gene lost 3 bases and the J gene lost 0 bases, with 14 bases spanning the gap. The CDR3 runs to 16 residues. The CDR3 region is CASSPGATGVNTEAFF. The CDR3 nucleotides are TGTGCCAGCTCACCCGGAGCGACAGGAGTGAACACTGAAGCTTTCTTT.

The gene calls are TRBV6-5 and TRBJ1-6, with D maybe TRBD1 (6 bases). V was trimmed by 0 bases and J by 7 bases, leaving 13 bases between them. CDR3 length: 16 amino acids. Germline V gene data show CDR1 as MNHEY and CDR2 as SVGAGI. For the CDR3, the DNA is TGTGCCAGCAGTTACTCGAAATGGGGGCCGAATTCACCCCTCCACTTT. It is translated as CASSYSKWGPNSPLHF.

The V gene is TRBV18, the J gene TRBJ1-1, with a weak D call TRBD1 (5 bases). There are 15 residues in the CDR3. Germline CDR1 and CDR2: KGHSH and LQKENI. Trimming left V 3 bases short and J 5 bases short, with 16 bases between. The DNA of the CDR3 is TGTGCCAGCTCACCGAACCGGGGGATCGGAACTGAAGCTTTCTTT. This encodes CASSPNRGIGTEAFF. Supplemented by reference TRBV18 and TRBJ1-1, the full variable domain reads NAGVMQNPRHLVRRRGQEARLRCSPMKGHSHVYWYRQLPEEGLKFMVYLQKENIIDESGMPKERFSAEFPKEGPSILRIQQVVRGDSAAYFCASSPNRGIGTEAFFGQGTRLTVV.

The chain carries TRBV7-2 and TRBJ1-5, with 7 bases fitting TRBD1. Germline V gene lookup returns CDR1 SGHTA and CDR2 FQGNSA. V was pared by 5 bases and J by 4 bases, with 5 bases of the junction left unmatched. This CDR3 has 14 residues. The DNA of the CDR3 is TGTGCCAGCAGCCTCGGACAGGTGAATCAGCCCCAGCATTTT. It is translated as CASSLGQVNQPQHF.

The CDR3: CASSSGDYNEQFF. The CDR3 DNA sequence: TGTGCCAGCAGTAGCGGTGATTACAATGAGCAGTTCTTC. The V call is TRBV9, the J call TRBJ2-1; D possibly corresponds to TRBD2 (6 bases). In germline, CDR1 is SGDLS, CDR2 YYNGEE. Trimming took 5 bases from V and 4 from J, leaving 10 bases between them. This CDR3 spans 13 amino acids.